This T cell receptor beta chain was recovered during a study of cytomegalovirus exposure and HLA in healthy donors. 60 Vbeta and 13 Jbeta primers were used in PCR. The data were produced by immunoSEQ multiplex PCR, yet TCRdb's version contains in-frame clones alone and is incomplete. The sample records fewer than 150,000 clones, around 82% being singletons. Whole-study findings and limits: TCR beta sequences reportedly predicted the HLA-A and HLA-B alleles of most subjects accurately. In vitro, a few CMV-associated chains proved specific for CMV antigens.

On this clone: The antigen is unknown.

The CDR3 has 18 amino acids. CDR1 is MNHNS and CDR2 is SASEGT in the germline V gene. Trimming cost V 4 bases and J 0 bases, with 18 bases left between them. The material sequenced was PBMCs. This sequence was found in a man aged 50 to 59 in good health and CMV-seronegative. The chain recombines TRBV6-1 with TRBJ2-2, with a weak D call TRBD2 (6 bases). The CDR3 protein is CASSGLPIAGTNTGELFF. The DNA of the CDR3 is TGTGCCAGCAGTGGCCTCCCCATTGCGGGGACGAACACCGGGGAGCTGTTTTTT.